The 5 T cell receptor beta chains given below trace back to one sample, sequenced in a study of CD8+ T cells in alopecia areata. It was cDNA, reverse transcribed from extracted RNA, that served as the sequencing template. Only in-frame clones appear in the TCRdb table, and some are missing; sequencing was by immunoSEQ multiplex PCR. The data hold fewer than 150,000 clones, with 58% observed a single time. Sequencing used CD4+ T cells sorted from blood, obtained at week 0. The receptors shown here come from a human donor with alopecia areata.

The chain is built from TRBV5-1 and TRBJ2-1, with 8 bases lining up with TRBD1. V shed 4 bases, J shed 5 bases, and the junction held 5 bases outside the gene matches. The CDR3 has 14 residues. Germline assignment: CDR1 SGHRS and CDR2 YFSETQ. CDR3 bases: TGCGCCAGCAGCCCGGAACAGGGGGACAATGAGCAGTTCTTC. The encoded protein is CASSPEQGDNEQFF.

This sequence joins TRBV5-6 and TRBJ2-7, with no clear D. Trimming pared 2 bases from V and 1 base from J, leaving 7 bases between. The germline V gene has CDR1 SGHDT and CDR2 YYEEEE. The CDR3 length is 13 residues. In DNA form, the CDR3 reads TGTGCCAGCAGCTTTCCCGGGTCCTACGAGCAGTACTTC. Its translation is CASSFPGSYEQYF.

The genes are TRBV5-4 and TRBJ2-2; D possibly uses TRBD1 or TRBD2 (5 bases each). CDR3 length: 16 residues. Germline CDR1 and CDR2: SGHNT and YYREEE (reference sequence). The germline V and J ends were trimmed by 4 bases and 0 bases, with 13 bases remaining between them. The CDR3 spells CASSGSGGSNTGELFF. The CDR3 bases are TGTGCCAGCAGCGGGTCTGGGGGATCGAACACCGGGGAGCTGTTTTTT.

This clone was seen a few times. The V call is TRBV4-1, the J call TRBJ2-3, with 7 bases identical to TRBD1. V shed 0 bases and J 4 bases; nucleotides not matched to a gene: 4. CDR3 length: 15 residues. Germline V gives CDR1 MGHRA, CDR2 YSYEKL. The CDR3 protein is CASSQEGTGADTQYF. The CDR3 DNA reads as TGCGCCAGCAGCCAAGAGGGTACAGGGGCAGATACGCAGTATTTT.

The chain has TRBV27 and TRBJ2-3; D not certain. V lost 7 bases, J lost 10 bases, and 12 bases lay in between. CDR3 length: 11 residues. CDR1 MNHEY and CDR2 SMNVEV come from the germline V gene (reference sequence). The CDR3 region is CASTPSRPQYF. In DNA, the CDR3 is TGTGCCAGCACTCCCAGCCGACCGCAGTATTTT.